The source of this T cell receptor (beta chain) is a study of blood T cell repertoires in COVID-19. This table comes from immunoSEQ multiplex PCR, and its TCRdb copy is limited to in-frame clones, with some not included. The sample consists of 110,000 to 150,000 clones, 84% of them appearing once. Germline V gene data show CDR1 as LGHDT and CDR2 as YNNKEL (reference sequence). The CDR3 has 16 amino acids. Losses at the gene ends were 1 base for V and 6 bases for J; bases not matched to a gene: 8. The clonotype comes from a human donor in a cohort sampled during active COVID-19. The specimen was peripheral blood. The J gene is TRBJ2-3, the V gene TRBV3-1 (or the pseudogene TRBV3-2); 9 bases fit TRBD2. The CDR3 reads CASSQVSSGVMDTQYF. CDR3 nucleotide sequence: TGTGCCAGCAGCCAAGTGTCTAGCGGGGTAATGGATACGCAGTATTTT.